Presented here are 2 T cell receptor beta chains from one specimen sequenced in a study of cytotoxic CD8 clonotypes in ibrutinib-treated CLL. The table came from immunoSEQ multiplex PCR; TCRdb's copy has only in-frame clones and leaves some out. This table has approximately 150,000 clones, approximately 80% appearing once. Specimen: PBMCs, collected after 24 months of ibrutinib treatment. The receptors were sampled from a human donor with chronic lymphocytic leukemia.

V gene TRBV4-3 combines with J gene TRBJ2-5; 8 bases agree with TRBD2. Unmatched junction bases numbered 17, after V lost 0 bases and J lost 5 bases. Looked up from germline, CDR1 is LGHNA and CDR2 is YSLEER. CDR3 length: 19 residues. The CDR3 loop reads CASSQDGMAAGGVRETQYF. The DNA of the CDR3 is TGCGCCAGCAGCCAAGATGGAATGGCGGCGGGAGGAGTCCGGGAGACCCAGTACTTC.

This clone was seen at least ten times. This chain uses TRBV9 with TRBJ2-3; 8 bases are shared with TRBD1. Germline V gene lookup returns CDR1 SGDLS and CDR2 YYNGEE. Trimming took 0 bases from V and 3 from J; bases not matched to a gene: 0. CDR3 length: 14 residues. This CDR3 is CASSVGTGTDTQYF. The CDR3 DNA is TGTGCCAGCAGCGTAGGGACAGGGACAGATACGCAGTATTTT.